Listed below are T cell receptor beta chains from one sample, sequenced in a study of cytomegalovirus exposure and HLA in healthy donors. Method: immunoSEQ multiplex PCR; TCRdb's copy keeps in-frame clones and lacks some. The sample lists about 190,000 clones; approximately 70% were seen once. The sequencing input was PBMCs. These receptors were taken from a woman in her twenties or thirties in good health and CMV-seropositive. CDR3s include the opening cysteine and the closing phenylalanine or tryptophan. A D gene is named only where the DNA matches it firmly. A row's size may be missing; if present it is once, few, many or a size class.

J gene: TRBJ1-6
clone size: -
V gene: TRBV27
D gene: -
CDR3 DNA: TGTGCCAGCAGTTTATCATTCGGGGGTGCAACACCCCTCCACTTT
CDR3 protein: CASSLSFGGATPLHF

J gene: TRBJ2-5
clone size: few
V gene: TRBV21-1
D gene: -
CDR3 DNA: TGTGCCATACCTGACAGGGAGAAGACCCAGTACTTC
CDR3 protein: CAIPDREKTQYF

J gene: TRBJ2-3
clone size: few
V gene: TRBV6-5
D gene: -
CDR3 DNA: TGTGCCAGCAGAATGGGCGCAGATACGCAGTATTTT
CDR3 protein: CASRMGADTQYF

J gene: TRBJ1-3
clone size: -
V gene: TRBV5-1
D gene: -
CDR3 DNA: TGCGCCAGCAGGCCCGGAGGGGTGTCGTCCGGAAACACCATATATTTT
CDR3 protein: CASRPGGVSSGNTIYF

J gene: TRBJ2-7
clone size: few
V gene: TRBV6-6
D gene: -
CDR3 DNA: TGTGCCAGCAGTGGACTTTCCTACGAGCAGTACTTC
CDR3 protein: CASSGLSYEQYF

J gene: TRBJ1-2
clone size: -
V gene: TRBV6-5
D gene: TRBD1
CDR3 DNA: TGTGCCAGCAGTTACGGGGGACAGGCTGGCTACACCTTC
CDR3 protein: CASSYGGQAGYTF

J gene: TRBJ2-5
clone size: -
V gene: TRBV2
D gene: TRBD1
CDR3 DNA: TGTGCCAGCAGTAAGGGACAGGTTGGGCAAGAGACCCAGTACTTC
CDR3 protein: CASSKGQVGQETQYF

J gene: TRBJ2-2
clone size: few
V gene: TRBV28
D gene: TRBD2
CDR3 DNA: TGTGCCAGCAGTTTATTAGCGGGAGGGCCCGGGGAGCTGTTTTTT
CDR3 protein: CASSLLAGGPGELFF

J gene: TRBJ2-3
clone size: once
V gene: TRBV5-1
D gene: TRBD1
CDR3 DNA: TGCGCCAGCAGGACAGGGGAGTCCCTCACAGATACGCAGTATTTT
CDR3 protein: CASRTGESLTDTQYF

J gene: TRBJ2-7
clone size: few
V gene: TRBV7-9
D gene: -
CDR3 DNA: TGTGCCAGCAGCTTACGTCCCTACGAGCAGTACTTC
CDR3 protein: CASSLRPYEQYF

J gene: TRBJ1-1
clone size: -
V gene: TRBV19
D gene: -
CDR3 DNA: TGTGCCAGTAGTCCGGGTCCCATGAACACTGAAGCTTTCTTT
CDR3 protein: CASSPGPMNTEAFF

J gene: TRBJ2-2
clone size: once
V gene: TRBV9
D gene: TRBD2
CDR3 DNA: TGTGCCACCTCTCCCCTAGCGGGAGGGCCCGGGGAGCTGTTTTTT
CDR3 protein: CATSPLAGGPGELFF

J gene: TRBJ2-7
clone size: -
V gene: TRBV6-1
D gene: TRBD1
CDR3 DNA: TGTGCCAGCAGGGCTGGGACAGGAATTTCCTACGAGCAGTACTTC
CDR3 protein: CASRAGTGISYEQYF

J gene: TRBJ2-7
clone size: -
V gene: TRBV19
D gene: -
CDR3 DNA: TGTGCCAGTAGTACGGCGCGCGGGAACGAGCAGTACTTC
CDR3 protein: CASSTARGNEQYF

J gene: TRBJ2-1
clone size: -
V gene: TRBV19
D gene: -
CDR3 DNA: TGTGCCAGTAGTATCTCCCAGGGCGGAAATGAGCAGTTCTTC
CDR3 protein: CASSISQGGNEQFF

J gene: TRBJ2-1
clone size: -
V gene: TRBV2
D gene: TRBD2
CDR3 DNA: TGTGCCAGAAAAAACCGAGGGCTAGCGGGCACCTACAATGAGCAGTTCTTC
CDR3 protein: CARKNRGLAGTYNEQFF

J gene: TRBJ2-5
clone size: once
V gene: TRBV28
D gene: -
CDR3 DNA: TGTGCCAGCATTAGAGGTAGACAAGAGACCCAGTACTTC
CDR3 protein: CASIRGRQETQYF

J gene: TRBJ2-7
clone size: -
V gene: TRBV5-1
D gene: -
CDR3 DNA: TGCGCCAGCAGCTTGATCCAGGGGTCAGGCGAGCAGTACTTC
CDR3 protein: CASSLIQGSGEQYF

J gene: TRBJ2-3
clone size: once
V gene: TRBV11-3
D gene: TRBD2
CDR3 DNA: TGTGCCAGCAGCTCGGGACTAGCGGGACTAACAGATACGCAGTATTTT
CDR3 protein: CASSSGLAGLTDTQYF

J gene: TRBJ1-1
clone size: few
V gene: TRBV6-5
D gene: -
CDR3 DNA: TGTGCCAGCAGGCTACAGGGCGGGAACACTGAAGCTTTCTTT
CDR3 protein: CASRLQGGNTEAFF

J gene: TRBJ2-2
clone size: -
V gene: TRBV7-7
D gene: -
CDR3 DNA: TGTGCCAGCAGCCCCCGACCGCGGGTGGGCACCGGGGAGCTGTTTTTT
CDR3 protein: CASSPRPRVGTGELFF

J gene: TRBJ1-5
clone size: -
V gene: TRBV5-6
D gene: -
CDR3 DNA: TGTGCCAGCAGCTTGAGTGGGAGTCGGCAGCCCCAGCATTTT
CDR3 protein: CASSLSGSRQPQHF

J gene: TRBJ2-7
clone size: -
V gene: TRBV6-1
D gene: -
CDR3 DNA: TGTGCCAGCAGTTATCACGGGGGCTCCTACGAGCAGTACTTC
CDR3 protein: CASSYHGGSYEQYF

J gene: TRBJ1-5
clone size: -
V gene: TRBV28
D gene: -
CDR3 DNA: TGTGCCAGCAGTTTTGGGGCTTTACGAAATCAGCCCCAGCATTTT
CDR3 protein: CASSFGALRNQPQHF

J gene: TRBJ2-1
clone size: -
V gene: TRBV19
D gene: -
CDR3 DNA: TGTGCCAGTAGAAACCTGGGCCCTTACAATGAGCAGTTCTTC
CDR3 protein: CASRNLGPYNEQFF

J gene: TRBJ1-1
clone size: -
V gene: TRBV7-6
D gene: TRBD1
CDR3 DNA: TGTGCCAGCAGCCGGACAGGCTGGAACACTGAAGCTTTCTTT
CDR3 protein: CASSRTGWNTEAFF